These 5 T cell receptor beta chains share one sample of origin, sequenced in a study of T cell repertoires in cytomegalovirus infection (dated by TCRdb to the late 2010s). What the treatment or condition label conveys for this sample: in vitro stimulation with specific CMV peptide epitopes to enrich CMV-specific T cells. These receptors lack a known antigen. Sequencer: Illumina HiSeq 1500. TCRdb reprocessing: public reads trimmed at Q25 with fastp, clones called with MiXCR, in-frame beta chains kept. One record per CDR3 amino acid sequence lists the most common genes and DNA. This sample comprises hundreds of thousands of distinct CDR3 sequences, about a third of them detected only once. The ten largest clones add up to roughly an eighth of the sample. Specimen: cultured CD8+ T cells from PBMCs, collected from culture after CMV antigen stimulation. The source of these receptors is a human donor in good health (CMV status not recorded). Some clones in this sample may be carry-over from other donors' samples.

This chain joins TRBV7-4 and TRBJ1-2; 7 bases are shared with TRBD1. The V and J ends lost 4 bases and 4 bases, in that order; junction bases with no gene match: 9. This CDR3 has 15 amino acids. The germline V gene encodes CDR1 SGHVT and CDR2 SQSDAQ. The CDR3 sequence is CASSSADRDGYGYTF. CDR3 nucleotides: TGTGCCAGCAGCTCGGCTGACAGGGACGGCTATGGCTACACCTTC.

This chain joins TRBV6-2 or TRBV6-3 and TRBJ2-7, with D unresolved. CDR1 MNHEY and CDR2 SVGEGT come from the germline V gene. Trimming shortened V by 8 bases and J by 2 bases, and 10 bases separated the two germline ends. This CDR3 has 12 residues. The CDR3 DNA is TGTGCCAGCGGTGACTGGCCCTACGAGCAGTACGTC. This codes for CASGDWPYEQYV.

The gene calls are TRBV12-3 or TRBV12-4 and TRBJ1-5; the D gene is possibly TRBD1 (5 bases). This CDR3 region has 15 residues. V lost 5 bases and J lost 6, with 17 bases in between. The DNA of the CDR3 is TGTGCCAGCAGTCCCCCAGGGAACCTCTTTCAGCCCCAGCATTTT. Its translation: CASSPPGNLFQPQHF.

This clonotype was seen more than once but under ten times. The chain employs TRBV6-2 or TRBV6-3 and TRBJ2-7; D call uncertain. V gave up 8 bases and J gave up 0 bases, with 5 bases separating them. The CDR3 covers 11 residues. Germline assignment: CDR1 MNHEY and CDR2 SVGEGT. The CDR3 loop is CASGASYEQYV. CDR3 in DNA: TGTGCCAGCGGCGCCTCCTACGAGCAGTACGTC.

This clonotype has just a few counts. CDR3 nucleotides: TGTGCCACCAGCAAGGGATTAGGTGCGGGCCCCCACGAGCAGTACGTC. This gives the protein CATSKGLGAGPHEQYV. This chain joins TRBV15 and TRBJ2-7; a weak D match, TRBD2 (5 bases). Germline lookup yields CDR1 LNHNV and CDR2 YYDKDF (reference sequence). The ends were cut back, 4 bases at V and 5 bases at J, with 21 bases in the middle. The CDR3 covers 16 residues.